This passage covers 2 T cell receptor beta chains from one sample sequenced in a study of blood T cells in healthy people across ages. It was with a sample-barcoded 5' primer and a J-beta primer mix that a second PCR of roughly 6 to 12 cycles was run. TCRdb called the 5' RACE reads again in MiXCR, with one record for every CDR3 protein. This table holds about 1,000,000 distinct CDR3 sequences, less than 50% found once. The sequencing input was blood. The receptors stem from a woman in her fifties or sixties in good health.

V is TRBV4-2 and J is TRBJ2-5; D might be TRBD2 (6 bases). The V gene's germline CDR1 is LGHNA and CDR2 YNFKEQ. The CDR3 runs 17 residues. Trimming shortened V by 0 bases and J by 2 bases, and 16 bases separated the two germline ends. In DNA form, the CDR3 reads TGTGCCAGCAGCCAAGAATGGGAATCGGAGGGTCAAGAGACCCAGTACTTC. Translated, it gives CASSQEWESEGQETQYF.

The rearrangement uses TRBV2 and TRBJ2-1, with TRBD2 identical over 7 bases. The CDR3 covers 14 residues. From germline, CDR1 is SNHLY and CDR2 FYNNEI. V was clipped by 1 base and J by 6 bases; unmatched bases: 3. This CDR3 is CASSEGTRSNEQFF. The CDR3 DNA reads TGTGCCAGCAGTGAAGGGACTAGAAGCAATGAGCAGTTCTTC.